This TCR beta chain was observed in a study of blood T cells in healthy people across ages. Study-wide results and caveats: CMV infection status of these donors was not known. Without sorted subsets, naive and antigen-experienced compartments could not be conclusively compared.

Trimming took 5 bases from V and 8 from J, leaving 22 bases between them. The CDR3 length is 15 residues. The germline gives CDR1 SGHRS, CDR2 YFSETQ. The authors ran a second PCR of roughly 6 to 12 cycles using a sample-barcoded 5' primer and a J-beta primer mix. No fewer than 2.5 million CDR3-containing paired-end reads came from each sample. TCRdb fed the 5' RACE reads into MiXCR, producing one record per CDR3 protein. The top ten clones hold under 20% of a sample with some 800,000 distinct CDR3 sequences, 40% to 50% of them seen once. Comments on this clonotype: What it binds is unknown.

Researchers report isolating at least 6.5 million PBMCs per sample. The receptor comes from a man aged 60-69 years in good health. Sample: blood. This chain joins TRBV5-1 and TRBJ1-2; D gene unclear. The DNA for the CDR3 is TGCGCCAGCAGATCGGTCGCCGGACCGGTGGAAGGCTACACCTTC. Encoded protein: CASRSVAGPVEGYTF. Full variable domain (missing parts from reference TRBV5-1 and TRBJ1-2): KAGVTQTPRYLIKTRGQQVTLSCSPISGHRSVSWYQQTPGQGLQFLFEYFSETQRNKGNFPGRFSGRQFSNSRSEMNVSTLELGDSALYLCASRSVAGPVEGYTFGSGTRLTVV.